This TCR beta chain was profiled in a study of CD8 T cells in ankylosing spondylitis. Study-wide findings and caveats: Ankylosing spondylitis blood appeared to be characterized by a TCR beta motif of under 10 highly homologous variants. Earlier studies detected some motif variants in reactive arthritis synovial fluid and blood. Disease-associated clones were CD8+ and fairly uncommon in peripheral blood. Reportedly, matched ankylosing spondylitis synovial fluid was significantly enriched for disease-linked clones.

TCR beta libraries were made by quantitative 5'-RACE with molecular barcodes. TCRdb reanalysed the 5' RACE reads using MiXCR and keeps one entry per CDR3 protein. The table shows about 800,000 distinct CDR3 sequences, with about an eighth occurring only once. This clonotype was observed many times. Its antigen is undetermined. The sample taken for sequencing was blood, either unsorted or a sorted T cell fraction (not recorded which). This sequence was found in a male donor with ankylosing spondylitis.

The CDR3 protein is CSASEGAYSNQPQHF. In DNA form, the CDR3 reads TGCAGTGCTAGTGAGGGGGCCTATAGCAATCAGCCCCAGCATTTT. The chain employs TRBV20-1 and TRBJ1-5; 7 bases fit TRBD1. The junction had 5 bases not matched to a gene; V was cut back by 3 bases and J by 0 bases. Per the germline V gene, CDR1 is DFQATT and CDR2 is SNEGSKA (reference sequence). The CDR3 runs to 15 residues.